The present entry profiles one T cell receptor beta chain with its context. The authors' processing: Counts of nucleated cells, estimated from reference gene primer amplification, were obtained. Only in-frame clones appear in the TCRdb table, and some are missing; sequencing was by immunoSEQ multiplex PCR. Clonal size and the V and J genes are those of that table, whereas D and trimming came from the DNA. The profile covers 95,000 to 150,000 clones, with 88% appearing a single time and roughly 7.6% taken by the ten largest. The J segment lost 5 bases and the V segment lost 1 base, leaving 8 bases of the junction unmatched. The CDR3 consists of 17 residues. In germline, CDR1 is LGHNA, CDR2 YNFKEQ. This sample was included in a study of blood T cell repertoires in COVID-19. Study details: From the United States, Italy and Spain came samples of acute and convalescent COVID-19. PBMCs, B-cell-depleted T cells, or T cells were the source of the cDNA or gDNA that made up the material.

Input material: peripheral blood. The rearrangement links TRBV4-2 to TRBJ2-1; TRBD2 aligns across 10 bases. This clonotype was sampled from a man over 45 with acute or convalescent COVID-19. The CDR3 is CASSQGPSGRGNNEQFF. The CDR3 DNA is TGTGCCAGCAGCCAAGGGCCTAGCGGGAGAGGGAACAATGAGCAGTTCTTC.